This T cell receptor beta chain came from a study of beta chain features in type 1 diabetes. The CDR3 spans 15 residues. CDR1 SGHTA and CDR2 FQGTGA come from the germline V gene. J lost 0 bases, V lost 5 bases, and 2 bases had no gene match. This clone was detected only a few times. Its specificity is not known. Study conclusions and caveats: Within each of all four CD4+ subsets, Type 1 diabetes patients had TCRB CDR3s that were moderately but significantly shorter.

Sequenced material consisted of expressed TCRB transcripts (all of the isolated RNA was reverse transcribed). Assay used: immunoSEQ multiplex PCR; TCRdb lists only in-frame clones, some missing. This sample has under 350,000 clones, with roughly an eighth found just once. Sequenced material: naive CD4+ T cells from blood. The chain employs TRBV7-3 and TRBJ2-1, with 9 bases that match TRBD2. The TCR comes from a man aged 25 to 40 with type 1 diabetes. The CDR3 DNA follows: TGTGCCAGCAGCGGTAGCGGGAGCTCCTACAATGAGCAGTTCTTC. Translated: CASSGSGSSYNEQFF.